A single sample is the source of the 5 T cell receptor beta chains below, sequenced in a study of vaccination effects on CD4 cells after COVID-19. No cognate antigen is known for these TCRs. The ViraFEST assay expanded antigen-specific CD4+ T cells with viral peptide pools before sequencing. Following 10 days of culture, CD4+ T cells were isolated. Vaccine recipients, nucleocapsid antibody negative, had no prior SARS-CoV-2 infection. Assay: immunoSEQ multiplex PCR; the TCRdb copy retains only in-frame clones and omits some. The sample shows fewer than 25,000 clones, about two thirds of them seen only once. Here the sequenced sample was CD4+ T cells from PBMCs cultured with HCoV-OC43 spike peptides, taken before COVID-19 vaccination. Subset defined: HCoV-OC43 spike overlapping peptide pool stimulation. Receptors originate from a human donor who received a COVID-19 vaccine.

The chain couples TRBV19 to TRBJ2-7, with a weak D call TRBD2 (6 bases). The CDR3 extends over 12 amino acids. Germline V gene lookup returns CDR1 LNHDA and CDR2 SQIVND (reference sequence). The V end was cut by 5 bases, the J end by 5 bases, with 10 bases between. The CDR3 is CASSRDFDEQYF. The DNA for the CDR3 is TGTGCCAGTAGTCGGGACTTCGACGAGCAGTACTTC.

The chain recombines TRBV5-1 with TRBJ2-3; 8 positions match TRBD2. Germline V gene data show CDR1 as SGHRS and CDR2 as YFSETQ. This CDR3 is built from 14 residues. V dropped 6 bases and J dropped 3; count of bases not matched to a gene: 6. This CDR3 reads CASTSGSQTDTQYF. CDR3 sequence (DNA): TGCGCCAGCACGAGCGGGAGTCAGACAGATACGCAGTATTTT.

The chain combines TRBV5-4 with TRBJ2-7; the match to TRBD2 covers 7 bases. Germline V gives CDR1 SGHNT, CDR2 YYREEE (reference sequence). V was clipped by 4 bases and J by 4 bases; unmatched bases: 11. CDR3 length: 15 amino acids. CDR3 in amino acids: CASSLLLAGDYEQYF. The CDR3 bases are TGTGCCAGCAGCCTCCTACTCGCGGGGGATTACGAGCAGTACTTC.

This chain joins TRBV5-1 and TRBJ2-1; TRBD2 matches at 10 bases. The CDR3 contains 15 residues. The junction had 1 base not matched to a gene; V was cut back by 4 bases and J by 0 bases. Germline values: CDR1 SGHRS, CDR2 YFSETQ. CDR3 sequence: CASSQRGGSYNEQFF. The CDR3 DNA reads TGCGCCAGCAGCCAGCGGGGGGGCTCCTACAATGAGCAGTTCTTC.

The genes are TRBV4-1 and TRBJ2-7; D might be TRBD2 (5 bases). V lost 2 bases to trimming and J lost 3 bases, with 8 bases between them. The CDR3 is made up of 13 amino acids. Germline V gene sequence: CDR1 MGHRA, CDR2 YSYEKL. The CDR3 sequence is CASSQSSFYEQYF. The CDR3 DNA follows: TGCGCCAGCAGCCAATCTAGCTTCTACGAGCAGTACTTC.